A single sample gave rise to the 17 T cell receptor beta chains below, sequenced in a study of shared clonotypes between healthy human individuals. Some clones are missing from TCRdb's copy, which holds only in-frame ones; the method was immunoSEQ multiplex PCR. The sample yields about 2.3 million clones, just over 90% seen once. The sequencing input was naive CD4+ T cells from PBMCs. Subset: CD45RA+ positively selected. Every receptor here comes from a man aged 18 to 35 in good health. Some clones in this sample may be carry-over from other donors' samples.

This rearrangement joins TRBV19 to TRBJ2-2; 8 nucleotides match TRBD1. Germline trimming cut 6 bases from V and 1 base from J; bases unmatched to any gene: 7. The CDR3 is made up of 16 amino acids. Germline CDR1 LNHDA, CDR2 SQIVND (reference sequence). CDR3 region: CASSQQGTGNTGELFF. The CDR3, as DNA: TGTGCCAGTAGCCAACAGGGGACAGGGAACACCGGGGAGCTGTTTTTT.

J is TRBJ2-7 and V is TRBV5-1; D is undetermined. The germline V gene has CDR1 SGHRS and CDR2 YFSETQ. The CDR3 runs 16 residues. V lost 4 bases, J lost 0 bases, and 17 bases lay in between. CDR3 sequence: CASSPIPVKSSYEQYF. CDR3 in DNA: TGCGCCAGCAGCCCCATTCCGGTGAAGAGCTCCTACGAGCAGTACTTC.

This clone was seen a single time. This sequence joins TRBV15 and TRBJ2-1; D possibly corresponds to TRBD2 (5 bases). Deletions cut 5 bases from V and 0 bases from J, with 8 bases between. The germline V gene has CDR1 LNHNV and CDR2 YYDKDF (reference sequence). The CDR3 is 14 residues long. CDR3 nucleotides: TGTGCCACCAGCCCGGGGAGCTCCTACAATGAGCAGTTCTTC. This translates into CATSPGSSYNEQFF.

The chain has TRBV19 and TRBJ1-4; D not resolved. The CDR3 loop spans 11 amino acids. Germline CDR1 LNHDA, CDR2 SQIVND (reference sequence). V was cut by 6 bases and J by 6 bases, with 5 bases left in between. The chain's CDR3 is CASRADEKLFF. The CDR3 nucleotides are TGTGCCAGTAGGGCCGATGAAAAACTGTTTTTT.

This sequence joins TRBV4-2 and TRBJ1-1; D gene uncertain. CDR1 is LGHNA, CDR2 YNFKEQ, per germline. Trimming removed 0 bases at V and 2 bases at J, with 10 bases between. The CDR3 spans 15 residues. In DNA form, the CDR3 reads TGTGCCAGCAGCCAAGACTTTACGAGTAACACTGAAGCTTTCTTT. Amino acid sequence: CASSQDFTSNTEAFF.

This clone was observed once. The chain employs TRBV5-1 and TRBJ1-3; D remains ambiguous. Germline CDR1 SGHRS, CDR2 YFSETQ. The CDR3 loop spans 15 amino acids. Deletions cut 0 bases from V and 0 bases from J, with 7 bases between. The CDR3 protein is CASSLAVNSGNTIYF. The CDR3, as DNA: TGCGCCAGCAGCTTGGCGGTTAACTCTGGAAACACCATATATTTT.

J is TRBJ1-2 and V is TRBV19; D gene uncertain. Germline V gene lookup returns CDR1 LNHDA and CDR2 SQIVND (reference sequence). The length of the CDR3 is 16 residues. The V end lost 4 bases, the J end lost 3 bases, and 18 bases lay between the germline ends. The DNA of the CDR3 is TGTGCCAGTAGTACCACGACGTTTAGACGCTACTATGGCTACACCTTC. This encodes CASSTTTFRRYYGYTF.

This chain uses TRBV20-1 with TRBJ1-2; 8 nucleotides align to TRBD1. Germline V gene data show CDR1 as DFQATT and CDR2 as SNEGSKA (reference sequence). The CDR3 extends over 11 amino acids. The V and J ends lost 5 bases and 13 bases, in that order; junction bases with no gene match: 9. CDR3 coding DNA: TGCAGTGCTTTAGCAAGGACAGGGCCCACCTTC. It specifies CSALARTGPTF.

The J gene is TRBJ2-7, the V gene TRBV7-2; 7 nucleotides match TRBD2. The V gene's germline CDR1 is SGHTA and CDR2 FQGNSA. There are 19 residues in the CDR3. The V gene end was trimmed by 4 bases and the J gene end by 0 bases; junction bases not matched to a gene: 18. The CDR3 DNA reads TGTGCCAGCAGCTCAGGGTTTTCGGGGGGAGGAGTAATCTCCTACGAGCAGTACTTC. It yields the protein CASSSGFSGGGVISYEQYF.

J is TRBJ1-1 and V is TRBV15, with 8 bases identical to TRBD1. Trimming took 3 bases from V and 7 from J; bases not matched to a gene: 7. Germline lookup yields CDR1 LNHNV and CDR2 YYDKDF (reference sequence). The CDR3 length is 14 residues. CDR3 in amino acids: CATSRTGVFIEAFF. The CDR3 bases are TGTGCCACCAGCAGGACAGGGGTTTTTATTGAAGCTTTCTTT.

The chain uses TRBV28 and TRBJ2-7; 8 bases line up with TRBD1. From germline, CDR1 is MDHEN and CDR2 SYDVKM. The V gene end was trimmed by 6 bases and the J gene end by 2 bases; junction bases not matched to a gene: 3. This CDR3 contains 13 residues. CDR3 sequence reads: CASSSTGAYEQYF. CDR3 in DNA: TGTGCCAGCAGCTCGACAGGGGCCTACGAGCAGTACTTC.

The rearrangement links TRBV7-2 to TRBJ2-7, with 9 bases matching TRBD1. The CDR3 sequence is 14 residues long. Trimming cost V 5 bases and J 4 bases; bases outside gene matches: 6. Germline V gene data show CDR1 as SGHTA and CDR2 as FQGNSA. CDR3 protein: CASSAETGGYEQYF. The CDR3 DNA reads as TGTGCCAGCAGCGCCGAGACAGGGGGGTACGAGCAGTACTTC. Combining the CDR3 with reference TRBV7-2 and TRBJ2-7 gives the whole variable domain GAGVSQSPSNKVTEKGKDVELRCDPISGHTALYWYRQSLGQGLEFLIYFQGNSAPDKSGLPSDRFSAERTGGSVSTLTIQRTQQEDSAVYLCASSAETGGYEQYFGPGTRLTVT.

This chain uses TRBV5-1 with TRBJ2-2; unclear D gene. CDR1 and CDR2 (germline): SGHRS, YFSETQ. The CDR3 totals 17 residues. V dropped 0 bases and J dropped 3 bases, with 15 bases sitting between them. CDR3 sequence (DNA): TGCGCCAGCAGCTTGGTTCCCAGGCCAGCCTACACCGGGGAGCTGTTTTTT. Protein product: CASSLVPRPAYTGELFF.

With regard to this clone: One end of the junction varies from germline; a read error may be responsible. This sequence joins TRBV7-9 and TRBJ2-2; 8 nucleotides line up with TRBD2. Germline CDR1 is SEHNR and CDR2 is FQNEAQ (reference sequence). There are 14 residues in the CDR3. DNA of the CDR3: TGTGCCAGCAGCCTAGCGGGTCCAAGCGGGGAGCTGTTTTTT. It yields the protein CASSLAGPSGELFF. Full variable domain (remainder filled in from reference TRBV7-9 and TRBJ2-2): DTGVSQNPRHKITKRGQNVTFRCDPISEHNRLYWYRQTLGQGPEFLTYFQNEAQLEKSRLLSDRFSAERPKGSFSTLEIQRTEQGDSAMYLCASSLAGPSGELFFGEGSRLTVL.

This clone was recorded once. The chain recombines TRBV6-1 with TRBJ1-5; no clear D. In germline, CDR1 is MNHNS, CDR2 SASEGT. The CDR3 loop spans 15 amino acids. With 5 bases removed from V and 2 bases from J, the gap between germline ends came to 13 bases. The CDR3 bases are TGTGCCAGCAGTTCCGGTAGGGCCGGCAATCAGCCCCAGCATTTT. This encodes CASSSGRAGNQPQHF.

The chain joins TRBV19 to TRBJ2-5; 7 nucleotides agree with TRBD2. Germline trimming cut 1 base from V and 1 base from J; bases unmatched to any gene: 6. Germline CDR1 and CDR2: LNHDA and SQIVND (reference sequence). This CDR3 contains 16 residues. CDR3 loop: CASSIGQRGAQETQYF. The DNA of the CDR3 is TGTGCCAGTAGTATAGGCCAGCGGGGAGCCCAAGAGACCCAGTACTTC.

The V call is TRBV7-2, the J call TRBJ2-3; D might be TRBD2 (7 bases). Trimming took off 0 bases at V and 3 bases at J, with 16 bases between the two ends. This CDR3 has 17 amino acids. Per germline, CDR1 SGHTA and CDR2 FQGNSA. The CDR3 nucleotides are TGTGCCAGCAGCTTAGCCAGTCGGGGGGCTGGGACAGATACGCAGTATTTT. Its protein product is CASSLASRGAGTDTQYF.